The present entry profiles one T cell receptor beta chain with its context. The sample belongs to a study of shared clonotypes between healthy human individuals. The study ran the assay at deep level. Repertoires were generated with immunoSEQ multiplex PCR, while TCRdb's copy carries only in-frame clones and drops some. The repertoire holds about 480,000 clones, with 79% as singletons. About 90 million PBMCs were counted before genomic DNA extraction. Sample: PBMCs. The source of this sequence is a woman aged 40 to 50 in good health. Some clones in this sample may be carry-over from other donors' samples.

The CDR3 protein is CASSQAFVGLAGGGGNEQFF. CDR3 nucleotide sequence: TGTGCCAGCAGCCAAGCTTTCGTGGGACTAGCGGGAGGAGGGGGCAATGAGCAGTTCTTC. V and J are TRBV4-2 and TRBJ2-1, with 15 bases that match TRBD2. The CDR3 extends over 20 amino acids. Germline lookup yields CDR1 LGHNA and CDR2 YNFKEQ. V lost 1 base to trimming and J lost 6 bases; unmatched junction nucleotides: 13.